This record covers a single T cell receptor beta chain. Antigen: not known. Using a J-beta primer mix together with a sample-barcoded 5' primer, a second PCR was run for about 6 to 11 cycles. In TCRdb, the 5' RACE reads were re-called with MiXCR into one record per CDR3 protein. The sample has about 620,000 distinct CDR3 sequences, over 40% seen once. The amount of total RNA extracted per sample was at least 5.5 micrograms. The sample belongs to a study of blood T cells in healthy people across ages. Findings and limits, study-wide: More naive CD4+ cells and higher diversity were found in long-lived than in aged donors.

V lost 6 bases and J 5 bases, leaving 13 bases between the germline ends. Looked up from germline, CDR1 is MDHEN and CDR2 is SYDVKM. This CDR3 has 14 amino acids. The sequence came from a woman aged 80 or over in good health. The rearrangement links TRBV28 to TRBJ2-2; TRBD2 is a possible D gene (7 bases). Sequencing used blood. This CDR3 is CASSWGGLTGELFF. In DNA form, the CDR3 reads TGTGCCAGCAGCTGGGGGGGCCTTACCGGGGAGCTGTTTTTT.